The clone carrying this T cell receptor (beta chain) was counted at least ten times. Amplified material comprised TCR beta CDR3 regions derived from RNA transcripts. Scientists carried out first-round RT-PCR using HTBI primers and then a second-round multiplex PCR. TCRdb independently ran MiXCR on the multiplex PCR reads; one entry per CDR3 protein. The sample includes about 640,000 distinct CDR3 sequences, about 38% of them seen just once. This CDR3 comprises 15 residues. Per germline, CDR1 SGHRS and CDR2 YFSETQ. After removal of 0 bases from V and 3 bases from J, the junction contained 5 bases not matched to a gene. This entry is derived from a study of Graves' ophthalmopathy and Graves' hyperthyroidism. Turning to the study itself: Prior to any treatment, peripheral blood was collected at the time of initial diagnosis.

The material sequenced was peripheral blood. This chain uses TRBV5-1 with TRBJ1-1; TRBD1 aligns across 7 bases. The TCR was taken from an adult man with Graves' ophthalmopathy. The CDR3 coding sequence is TGCGCCAGCAGCTTGGGAGCCAGGGGGGACACTGAAGCTTTCTTT. It is translated as CASSLGARGDTEAFF.